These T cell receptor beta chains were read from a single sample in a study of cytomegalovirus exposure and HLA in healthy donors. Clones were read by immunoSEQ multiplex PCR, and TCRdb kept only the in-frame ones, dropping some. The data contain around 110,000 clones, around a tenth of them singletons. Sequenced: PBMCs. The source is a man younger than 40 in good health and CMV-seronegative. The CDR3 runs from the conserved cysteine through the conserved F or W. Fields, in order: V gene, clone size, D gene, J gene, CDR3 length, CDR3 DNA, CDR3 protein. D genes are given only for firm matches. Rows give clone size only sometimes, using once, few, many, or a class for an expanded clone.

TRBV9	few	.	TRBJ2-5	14	TGTGCCAGCAGCGTGCAGGGGACCCAAGAGACCCAGTACTTC	CASSVQGTQETQYF
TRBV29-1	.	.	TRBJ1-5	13	TGCAGCGTTGCAGCCACAGGGCAACAGCCCCAGCATTTT	CSVAATGQQPQHF
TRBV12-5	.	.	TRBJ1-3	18	TGTGCTAGTGGTTTTTTCGGACAGACCCTAAACTCTGGAAACACCATATATTTT	CASGFFGQTLNSGNTIYF
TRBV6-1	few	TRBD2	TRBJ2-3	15	TGTGCCAGCAGCCGGACTAGCGGGAGGACAGATACGCAGTATTTT	CASSRTSGRTDTQYF
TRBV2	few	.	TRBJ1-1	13	TGTGCCAGCAGTGAACAGTTGAACACTGAAGCTTTCTTT	CASSEQLNTEAFF
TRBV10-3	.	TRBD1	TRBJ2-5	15	TGTGCCATCAGGGGCGACAGGGGGCGCTTACAGACCCAGTACTTC	CAIRGDRGRLQTQYF
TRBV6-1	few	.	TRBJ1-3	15	TGTGCCAGCAGTGAAGGGGCCCTTCAAAGAAACACCATATATTTT	CASSEGALQRNTIYF
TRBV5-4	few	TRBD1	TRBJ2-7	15	TGTGCCAGCAGCTCCGGGACAGGGGGCCTCTACGAGCAGTACTTC	CASSSGTGGLYEQYF
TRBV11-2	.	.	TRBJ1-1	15	TGTGCCAGCAGCTTAGAAGTGGGGGGTTTGACTGAAGCTTTCTTT	CASSLEVGGLTEAFF
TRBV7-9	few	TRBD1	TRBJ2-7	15	TGTGCCAGCAGCTTAGCGGGACAGGGATCCTACGAGCAGTACTTC	CASSLAGQGSYEQYF
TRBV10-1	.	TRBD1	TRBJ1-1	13	TGCGCCAGCAGTGAGGGGGACAGGGGGCAAGCTTTCTTT	CASSEGDRGQAFF